This T cell receptor beta chain derives from a study of memory CD4+ T cells and cytomegalovirus serostatus (dated by TCRdb to 2018 to 2020). As for the study more broadly: The cohort comprised 35 or so healthy Belgian adults, 9 CMV seropositive and some 24 CMV seronegative. CD4+ memory TCRbeta repertoires of a Belgian cohort with known cytomegalovirus serostatus were sequenced in order to replicate a published TCR-based CMV serostatus classifier. Results the study describes overall, beyond this receptor: For CMV serostatus prediction, a median bootstrapped AUC of approximately 0.95 was reached with the original framework, and a median bootstrapped AUC of approximately 0.89 was reached with a US-trained random forest. Results were interpreted as suggesting that the CMV-associated TCR signature is largely present in the CD4+ memory repertoire. The original-framework classifier achieved a median bootstrapped AUC of about 0.94 with a 95% CI of 0.76-1.00 on the Belgian cohort. Among the 160 or so previously reported CMV-associated TCRbeta sequences, some 70 showed up in the CD4+ memory repertoires, with each one found in between one and five individuals. Only CD4+CD45RO+ memory cells were sequenced, in contrast to the original study, which included naive and memory CD4+ and CD8+ populations.

Regarding this clone: It has no known antigen specificity. One base away there is no much larger clone; base qualities are not given.

Taken from cysteine to phenylalanine, the CDR3 has 14 residues. Left in the record is the CDR3 DNA by itself, 42 bases read in frame from the first base. The germline V gene encodes CDR1 MDHEN and CDR2 SYDVKM. V was cut back by 3 bases and J by 7 bases, leaving a gap of 16 bases between them. Single viable CD3+CD4+CD8-CD45RO+ cells were sorted as memory CD4+ T cells on a FACSAria II. To determine CMV serostatus, a Roche Elecsys assay was used that detects serum IgG against CMV pp150, pp28, p38 and p52. After thawing, total CD4+ T cells were enriched by positive selection with CD4 magnetic microbeads. Samples originated from another study that specifically interrogated the CD4+ T cell memory repertoire. Peripheral blood mononuclear cells were isolated and cryopreserved according to standard operating procedures, and serum was stored at -80 degrees C. The staining relied on CD3-PerCP (BW264/56), CD4-APC (RPA-T4), CD45RO-PE (UCHT1) and CD8-Pacific Orange (3B5) antibodies, and Sytox blue was used to exclude non-viable cells.

Genomic DNA was extracted from sorted cells with the Quick-DNA Microprep Kit. Amplification of TCRbeta DNA was done with the immunoSEQ hsTCRbeta kit, following the protocol from the manufacturer. TCRbeta libraries were sequenced on an Illumina MiSeq instrument. As for the authors' bioinformatics: Once out-of-frame sequences had been removed, a few million distinct TCRbeta sequences were left, which works out to an average of roughly 64,000 per individual. Each individual was scored using the number of about 180 previously reported CMV-associated TCRbeta sequences that the individual carried and the total number of productive distinct TCRbeta sequences. A beta-binomial model was reimplemented in Python, and random forests from scikit-learn, run with default parameters, were trained on data from the US cohort. Classifier performance on the Belgian cohort was summarized as median AUC with percentile confidence intervals calculated over 10,000 bootstrap iterations. TCRdb mirrors the immuneACCESS table, restricted to in-frame sequences. Some clones are absent from its copies; in checked studies, under half trace to an unresolved V gene, and the reason for the others is unknown. V, J and clone size derive from that table, while D and trimming were established from the DNA sequence. For this sample there are approximately 61,000 clones; roughly 75% appear just once. Almost 0.55% of the sample is taken by the ten largest.

The chain joins TRBV28 to TRBJ2-7; the D gene is perhaps TRBD2, from 6 matching bases. The sequencing sample was made of memory CD4+ T cells from blood. The origin of this receptor is an adult in good health and CMV-seronegative. Some clones in this sample may be carry-over from other donors' samples. The nucleotide sequence reads TGTGCCAGCAGTTTGGGGGGACCCCTAAGGGAGCAGTACTTC. Protein translation: CASSLGGPLREQYF.